The 16 T cell receptor beta chains below all came from one sample that was sequenced in a study of blood T cells in healthy people across ages. PCR was performed a second time for 7 to 11 cycles using a sample-barcoded 5' primer and a J-beta primer mix. TCRdb reprocessed the 5' RACE reads with MiXCR, giving one entry per CDR3 protein. The table records about 1,000,000 distinct CDR3 sequences, 35% to 55% of them present only once. The sequenced sample was blood. Receptors were obtained from a woman aged 60 to 75 in good health.

The chain has TRBV7-6 and TRBJ2-5; TRBD1 matches 9 bases. The CDR3 runs 15 residues. Germline values: CDR1 SGHVS, CDR2 FNYEAQ. V was clipped by 2 bases and J by 7 bases; unmatched bases: 8. CDR3 nucleotides: TGTGCCAGCAGCTTACTAACAGGGGGCGGAGGGACCCAGTACTTC. Its translation: CASSLLTGGGGTQYF.

In its sample, this clonotype was seen a few times. The chain combines TRBV12-3 or TRBV12-4 with TRBJ2-1, with 7 bases matching TRBD2. This CDR3 region has 12 residues. V was clipped by 8 bases and J by 8 bases; unmatched bases: 6. CDR3: CASWGGRDEQFF. As DNA, the CDR3 is TGTGCCAGCTGGGGGGGTCGGGATGAGCAGTTCTTC.

The genes are TRBV7-2 and TRBJ2-3, with no clear D. The CDR3 loop spans 13 amino acids. V was clipped by 4 bases and J by 7 bases, with 12 bases between them. Per the germline V gene, CDR1 is SGHTA and CDR2 is FQGNSA. The CDR3 reads CASSSKGLYTQYF. The CDR3 DNA reads TGTGCCAGCAGCTCAAAGGGCCTGTATACGCAGTATTTT.

CDR3 loop: CASSFGESGETQFF. In DNA form, the CDR3 reads TGCGCCAGCAGCTTCGGGGAATCGGGGGAGACCCAGTTCTTC. The chain uses TRBV5-1 and TRBJ2-1; tentatively, D is TRBD2 (6 bases). V lost 2 bases, J lost 13 bases, and 19 bases lay in between. This CDR3 is built from 14 residues. The V gene's germline CDR1 is SGHRS and CDR2 YFSETQ.

This chain's CDR3 is CASSLAGLAGAEQFF. The CDR3 DNA reads as TGTGCCAGCAGCTTAGCTGGACTAGCGGGAGCTGAGCAGTTCTTC. The chain recombines TRBV7-8 with TRBJ2-1; TRBD2 matches at 13 bases. The CDR3 extends over 15 amino acids. The junction had 2 bases not matched to a gene; V was cut back by 0 bases and J by 9 bases. Germline V lookup: CDR1 SGHVS, CDR2 FQNEAQ.

V usage is TRBV20-1 and J usage is TRBJ2-4; TRBD2 might be the D (6 bases). Germline assignment: CDR1 DFQATT and CDR2 SNEGSKA (reference sequence). The length of the CDR3 is 13 residues. Trimming took 4 bases from V and 6 from J, leaving 13 bases between them. CDR3 bases: TGCAGTGCTACAGTGGCCGGGGGAAACATTCAGTACTTC. This translates into CSATVAGGNIQYF.

In regard to this clonotype: Its ends do not fully match the called genes, so a read error is possible. This chain connects TRBV7-3 to TRBJ2-1, with TRBD2 matching 9 bases. The CDR3 consists of 16 residues. CDR1 and CDR2 from the germline V gene are SGHTA and FQGTGA. The CDR3 protein is CASSLTGTSSYNERFF. Here the CDR3 DNA reads TGTGCCAGCAGCTTAACTGGGACTAGCTCCTACAATGAGCGGTTCTTC.

This clonotype was seen a single time. The chain has TRBV3-1 and TRBJ2-1; the D gene is possibly TRBD2 (6 bases). The CDR3 length is 15 residues. Germline assignment: CDR1 LGHDT and CDR2 YNNKEL (reference sequence). V dropped 3 bases and J dropped 5 bases, with 14 bases sitting between them. The CDR3 sequence: CASSHHGSFNNEQFF. The CDR3 region has the DNA TGTGCCAGCAGCCATCACGGGAGCTTTAACAATGAGCAGTTCTTC.

A single count supports this clonotype. This sequence joins TRBV30 and TRBJ1-5; tentatively, D is TRBD1 (5 bases). Germline lookup yields CDR1 GTSNPN and CDR2 SVGIG (reference sequence). Trimming stripped 2 bases from V and 3 bases from J, with 14 bases between. The CDR3 is made up of 15 amino acids. The CDR3 sequence: CAWSSRTSVNQPQHF. DNA for the CDR3: TGTGCCTGGAGTTCACGGACATCCGTCAATCAGCCCCAGCATTTT.

The chain links TRBV4-2 to TRBJ2-1; 9 positions match TRBD2. The germline V gene encodes CDR1 LGHNA and CDR2 YNFKEQ. Germline trimming cut 0 bases from V and 8 bases from J; bases unmatched to any gene: 8. This CDR3 has 16 amino acids. CDR3 DNA: TGTGCCAGCAGCCAAGAGGGACGAGCGGGAGGTTATGAGCAGTTCTTC. As protein: CASSQEGRAGGYEQFF.

V and J are TRBV20-1 and TRBJ2-5, with TRBD1 matching 10 bases. The germline V gene encodes CDR1 DFQATT and CDR2 SNEGSKA (reference sequence). The CDR3 consists of 14 residues. V dropped 7 bases and J dropped 0; count of bases not matched to a gene: 5. In DNA form, the CDR3 reads TGCAGTGTTTGGACAGGGGGGAACCAAGAGACCCAGTACTTC. This gives the protein CSVWTGGNQETQYF.

This sequence joins TRBV6-5 and TRBJ2-4; D ambiguous. The DNA end favors TRBJ2-7, so the J call may be wrong. The V gene's germline CDR1 is MNHEY and CDR2 SVGAGI. The CDR3 runs 14 residues. This CDR3 is CASSYLGKGYEQYF. DNA for the CDR3: TGTGCCAGCAGTTACTTAGGGAAGGGTTACGAGCAGTACTTC.

This chain connects TRBV6-6 to TRBJ2-1, with TRBD2 matching over 11 bases. Germline assignment: CDR1 MNHNY and CDR2 SVGAGI (reference sequence). The CDR3 is made up of 16 amino acids. V shed 6 bases, J shed 12 bases, and the junction held 16 bases outside the gene matches. CDR3 sequence (DNA): TGTGCCAGCAGGCCACGAACTAGCGGGAGCGAGCGTGGGCAGTTCTTC. Translating gives CASRPRTSGSERGQFF.

This rearrangement joins TRBV7-7 to TRBJ2-5; no clear D gene. V shed 1 base and J shed 3 bases, with 9 bases lying between them. This CDR3 region has 14 residues. CDR1 is SSHAT, CDR2 FNYEAQ, per germline (reference sequence). CDR3: CASSLGGFKETQYF. CDR3 in DNA: TGTGCCAGCAGCTTAGGTGGATTTAAAGAGACCCAGTACTTC.

The V and J genes are TRBV12-3 or TRBV12-4 and TRBJ2-5; no definite D call. The J call may be in error: the DNA end matches TRBJ2-7 better. This CDR3 region has 14 residues. The chain's CDR3 is CASSPAYGTYEQYF. CDR3 coding DNA: TGTGCCAGCAGTCCTGCCTATGGGACCTACGAGCAGTACTTC.

This clonotype was counted between two and nine times. The rearrangement links TRBV20-1 to TRBJ2-3; D may be TRBD1 (6 bases). CDR3 length: 13 residues. In germline, CDR1 is DFQATT, CDR2 SNEGSKA (reference sequence). The V and J ends lost 4 bases and 5 bases respectively, with 13 bases between them. The CDR3 DNA reads as TGCAGTGCTATTTCCAGGGGATTAGATACGCAGTATTTT. Its translation is CSAISRGLDTQYF.